The source of this T cell receptor beta chain is a study of circulating and synovial CD4+ cells in juvenile arthritis. Points from the study as a whole: These blood cells shared more CDR3 sequences with synovium than bulk blood.

Points on this clone: Its cognate antigen is unknown.

Measured with immunoSEQ multiplex PCR; TCRdb has only the in-frame clones, and not every one. Of under 40,000 clones listed, about 94% were seen once; the top ten hold 2.9%. V dropped 6 bases and J dropped 4 bases, with 13 bases sitting between them. This CDR3 contains 13 residues. In germline, CDR1 is SNHLY, CDR2 FYNNEI. The TCR sequence derives from a human donor with juvenile idiopathic arthritis. The rearrangement joins TRBV2 to TRBJ2-7; a weak D match, TRBD2 (6 bases). The material sequenced was CD4+ T cells from blood. CDR3 DNA sequence: TGTGCCAGCAGGGGGACTTATCTTTACGAGCAGTACTTC. Protein product: CASRGTYLYEQYF.